The entry below gives a single T cell receptor beta chain sequence along with its context. Its antigen is not known. This sample is part of a study of regulatory T cells in long-lasting Graves disease. Study observations and caveats: Persistent disease favored TRBV28, TRBJ1-2 and TRBJ2-5.

The CDR3 totals 19 residues. Germline V gene sequence: CDR1 SGHRS, CDR2 YFSETQ. V shed 0 bases and J 0 bases; nucleotides not matched to a gene: 7. Sequencing libraries for TCR beta were prepared with iRepertoire HTBI primers and Arm-PCR of CDR3 regions. TCRdb re-called the multiplex PCR reads through MiXCR, storing one row per CDR3 protein. The sample includes a few hundred thousand distinct CDR3 sequences, 12% of them seen just once. Time point here: newly diagnosed GD, antithyroid drugs for less than 3 months. From RNA extracted from PBMCs, the TCR library was made. These data also featured in a second study, about T cells in Graves' hyperthyroidism and ophthalmopathy. That report adds: Recently diagnosed hyperthyroidism of less than 2 months' duration affected patients aged 18 to 65. In blood, most of the thyroid clonotypes expanded above 0.001 were also present.

The sample consisted of peripheral blood mononuclear cells (PBMCs), taken at new diagnosis, from a patient treated with antithyroid drugs. V usage is TRBV5-1 and J usage is TRBJ2-1; 12 nucleotides line up with TRBD2. This TCR was recovered from a woman aged 18-29 years with Graves disease. CDR3 residues: CASSLARTSGTSSYNEQFF. In nucleotides, the CDR3 is TGCGCCAGCAGCTTGGCCCGGACTAGCGGGACTAGCTCCTACAATGAGCAGTTCTTC.